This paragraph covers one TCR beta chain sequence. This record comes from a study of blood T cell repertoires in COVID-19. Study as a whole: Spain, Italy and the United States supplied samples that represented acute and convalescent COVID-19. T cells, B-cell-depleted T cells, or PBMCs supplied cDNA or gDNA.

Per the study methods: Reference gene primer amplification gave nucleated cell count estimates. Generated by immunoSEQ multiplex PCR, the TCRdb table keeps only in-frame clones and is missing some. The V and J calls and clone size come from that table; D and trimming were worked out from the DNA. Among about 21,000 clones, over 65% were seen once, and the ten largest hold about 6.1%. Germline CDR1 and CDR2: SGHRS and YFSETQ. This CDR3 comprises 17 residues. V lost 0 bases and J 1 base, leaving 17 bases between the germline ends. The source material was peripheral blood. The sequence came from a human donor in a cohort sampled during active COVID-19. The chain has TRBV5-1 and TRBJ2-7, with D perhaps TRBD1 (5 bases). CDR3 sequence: CASSLGGIRATSYEQYF. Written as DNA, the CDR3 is TGCGCCAGCAGCTTGGGTGGGATCAGGGCGACTTCCTACGAGCAGTACTTC.